Given below is one T cell receptor (beta chain) in context. Original analysis: Reference gene primer amplification yielded estimated nucleated cell counts. The repertoire was sequenced with immunoSEQ multiplex PCR; TCRdb's copy has only in-frame clones and lacks some. Clone size and V and J calls were adopted from that table, with D and trimming inferred from the DNA. The sample holds some 450,000 clones, 70% to 90% seen once. While infection was still active, Seattle patients were enrolled and then followed longitudinally. These data are taken from a study of blood T cell repertoires in COVID-19. Study context: The study drew acute and convalescent COVID-19 samples from the United States, Italy and Spain.

The CDR3 runs 14 residues. In germline, CDR1 is GTSNPN, CDR2 SVGIG (reference sequence). Trimming stripped 3 bases from V and 7 bases from J, with 16 bases between. The chain combines TRBV30 with TRBJ2-1, with a possible D match to TRBD1 (5 bases). The material sequenced was peripheral blood. This receptor was taken from a woman aged 45-59 years with COVID-19, enrolled during active disease. CDR3 coding DNA: TGTGCCTGGAGAAAGGCAGGGTCGTTGAATGAGCAGTTCTTC. Protein: CAWRKAGSLNEQFF. The complete variable domain, with remaining parts taken from reference TRBV30 and TRBJ2-1, reads SQTIHQWPATLVQPVGSPLSLECTVEGTSNPNLYWYRQAAGRGLQLLFYSVGIGQISSEVPQNLSASRPQDRQFILSSKKLLLSDSGFYLCAWRKAGSLNEQFFGPGTRLTVL.